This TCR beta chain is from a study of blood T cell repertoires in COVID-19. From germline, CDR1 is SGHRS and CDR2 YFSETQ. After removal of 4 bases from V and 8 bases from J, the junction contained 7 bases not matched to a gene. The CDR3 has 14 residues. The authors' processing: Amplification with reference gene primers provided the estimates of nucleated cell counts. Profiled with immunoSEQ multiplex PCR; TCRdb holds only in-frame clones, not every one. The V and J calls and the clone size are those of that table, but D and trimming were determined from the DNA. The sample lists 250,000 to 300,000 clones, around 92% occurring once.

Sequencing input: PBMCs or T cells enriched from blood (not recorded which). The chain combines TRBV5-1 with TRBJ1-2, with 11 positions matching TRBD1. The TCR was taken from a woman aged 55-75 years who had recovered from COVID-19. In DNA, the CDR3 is TGCGCCAGCAGCACCGGGACAGGGGGTGAAGGCTACACCTTC. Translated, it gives CASSTGTGGEGYTF. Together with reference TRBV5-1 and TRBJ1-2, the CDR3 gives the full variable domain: KAGVTQTPRYLIKTRGQQVTLSCSPISGHRSVSWYQQTPGQGLQFLFEYFSETQRNKGNFPGRFSGRQFSNSRSEMNVSTLELGDSALYLCASSTGTGGEGYTFGSGTRLTVV.